This T cell receptor (beta chain) was recovered during a study of T cells in Graves' hyperthyroidism and ophthalmopathy. Only a few counts were recorded for this clonotype. Its target is not known. Study conclusions and caveats: The model anticipated ophthalmopathy a median around six months pre-onset.

Amplification of TCR beta CDR3 regions was performed using RNA transcripts as template. Primed by the HTBI set, a first-round RT-PCR was run on the TCR CDR3. TCRdb called the multiplex PCR reads again in MiXCR, with one record for every CDR3 protein. The data contain about 400,000 distinct CDR3 sequences, around a quarter of them singletons. The sequence came from a man aged 50 or older with Graves' hyperthyroidism. The sequenced material came from blood.

The CDR3 region is CATSETGYGYTF. The CDR3 nucleotides read TGTGCCACCAGTGAGACAGGCTATGGCTACACCTTC. V usage is TRBV24-1 and J usage is TRBJ1-2, with D possibly being TRBD1 (6 bases). The germline V gene encodes CDR1 KGHDR and CDR2 SFDVKD. The V and J ends lost 4 bases and 4 bases respectively, with 6 bases between them. The CDR3 is 12 residues long.